These T cell receptor beta chains were read from a single sample in a study of blood T cell repertoires in COVID-19. Clones were read by immunoSEQ multiplex PCR, and TCRdb kept only the in-frame ones, dropping some. The profile covers tens of thousands of clones, with approximately 89% appearing a single time and about 8% taken by the ten largest. Source material: peripheral blood. These receptors were taken from a man aged 45-65 years with acute or convalescent COVID-19. CDR3s include the opening cysteine and the closing phenylalanine or tryptophan. Fields, in order: CDR3 protein, CDR3 DNA, CDR3 length, clone size, J gene, D gene, V gene. The D gene is left open where the match is weak. Size values are once, few and many counts, or a class for expanded clones, and some rows have none.

cdr3_aa: CASSLWGTSGTEAFF
cdr3_nt: TGCGCCAGCAGCTTGTGGGGGACATCGGGAACTGAAGCTTTCTTT
cdr3_length: 15
clone_size: NA
j_call: TRBJ1-1
d_call: NA
v_call: TRBV5-1

cdr3_aa: CASSRQTSGGGMDTQYF
cdr3_nt: TGTGCCAGCAGCCGCCAAACTAGCGGGGGGGGTATGGATACGCAGTATTTT
cdr3_length: 17
clone_size: NA
j_call: TRBJ2-3
d_call: TRBD2
v_call: TRBV4-2

cdr3_aa: CASSQGQGLAMRPDQETQYF
cdr3_nt: TGTGCCAGCAGCCAGGGACAGGGCTTAGCGATGCGTCCGGACCAAGAGACCCAGTACTTC
cdr3_length: 20
clone_size: NA
j_call: TRBJ2-5
d_call: TRBD1
v_call: TRBV7-6

cdr3_aa: CASSRRDSQEQYF
cdr3_nt: TGCGCCAGCAGCAGGAGGGACAGTCAGGAGCAGTACTTC
cdr3_length: 13
clone_size: NA
j_call: TRBJ2-7
d_call: NA
v_call: TRBV5-1

cdr3_aa: CASSLAQTFGTENYGYTF
cdr3_nt: TGTGCCAGCAGCTTAGCGCAGACTTTTGGGACAGAAAACTATGGCTACACCTTC
cdr3_length: 18
clone_size: NA
j_call: TRBJ1-2
d_call: TRBD1
v_call: TRBV7-2

cdr3_aa: CASIPDRANEQYF
cdr3_nt: TGTGCCAGCATCCCGGACAGGGCTAACGAGCAGTACTTC
cdr3_length: 13
clone_size: NA
j_call: TRBJ2-7
d_call: TRBD1
v_call: TRBV11-2

cdr3_aa: CASSSDTEAFF
cdr3_nt: TGTGCCAGCAGTTCGGACACTGAAGCTTTCTTT
cdr3_length: 11
clone_size: NA
j_call: TRBJ1-1
d_call: NA
v_call: TRBV6-6

cdr3_aa: CASSLSQGAVNTIYF
cdr3_nt: TGTGCCAGCAGTTTGAGTCAGGGGGCAGTAAACACCATATATTTT
cdr3_length: 15
clone_size: NA
j_call: TRBJ1-3
d_call: TRBD1
v_call: TRBV28

cdr3_aa: CASSLQGLADNEQFF
cdr3_nt: TGTGCCAGCAGCTTACAGGGACTAGCGGACAATGAGCAGTTCTTC
cdr3_length: 15
clone_size: NA
j_call: TRBJ2-1
d_call: TRBD2
v_call: TRBV7-7

cdr3_aa: CASSEQRSNTEAFF
cdr3_nt: TGTGCCAGCAGTGAACAGCGGTCGAACACTGAAGCTTTCTTT
cdr3_length: 14
clone_size: NA
j_call: TRBJ1-1
d_call: NA
v_call: TRBV2

cdr3_aa: CASRHAGEQFF
cdr3_nt: TGTGCCAGCAGACATGCAGGGGAGCAGTTCTTC
cdr3_length: 11
clone_size: few
j_call: TRBJ2-1
d_call: NA
v_call: TRBV3-1/TRBV3-2

cdr3_aa: CASRPDSVGEQYF
cdr3_nt: TGTGCCAGCAGACCCGACAGCGTCGGGGAGCAGTACTTC
cdr3_length: 13
clone_size: NA
j_call: TRBJ2-7
d_call: NA
v_call: TRBV11-2

cdr3_aa: CASSLTQGGGTGELFF
cdr3_nt: TGTGCCAGCAGCTTGACTCAGGGGGGAGGCACCGGGGAGCTGTTTTTT
cdr3_length: 16
clone_size: NA
j_call: TRBJ2-2
d_call: NA
v_call: TRBV5-5

cdr3_aa: CASSLGMGSTEAFF
cdr3_nt: TGCGCCAGCAGCTTAGGGATGGGGAGCACTGAAGCTTTCTTT
cdr3_length: 14
clone_size: NA
j_call: TRBJ1-1
d_call: NA
v_call: TRBV5-1

cdr3_aa: CASSVVGTSGNTIYF
cdr3_nt: TGTGCCAGCAGCGTAGTGGGGACTTCTGGAAACACCATATATTTT
cdr3_length: 15
clone_size: NA
j_call: TRBJ1-3
d_call: NA
v_call: TRBV9

cdr3_aa: CATTFSRTGAFTDTQYF
cdr3_nt: TGTGCCACGACCTTCAGTAGGACAGGGGCCTTCACAGATACGCAGTATTTT
cdr3_length: 17
clone_size: NA
j_call: TRBJ2-3
d_call: TRBD1
v_call: TRBV24-1

cdr3_aa: CSASFSGGPQFF
cdr3_nt: TGCAGTGCTAGTTTCAGCGGGGGCCCGCAGTTCTTC
cdr3_length: 12
clone_size: NA
j_call: TRBJ2-1
d_call: TRBD2
v_call: TRBV20-1

cdr3_aa: CASSLGQNEKLFF
cdr3_nt: TGCGCCAGCAGCTTGGGACAGAATGAAAAACTGTTTTTT
cdr3_length: 13
clone_size: NA
j_call: TRBJ1-4
d_call: NA
v_call: TRBV5-1

cdr3_aa: CASSSPTDSGANVLTF
cdr3_nt: TGTGCCAGCTCATCCCCGACAGACTCTGGGGCCAACGTCCTGACTTTC
cdr3_length: 16
clone_size: NA
j_call: TRBJ2-6
d_call: NA
v_call: TRBV18

cdr3_aa: CASSLQLDVGDTQYF
cdr3_nt: TGTGCCAGCAGCTTGCAGCTAGATGTAGGAGATACGCAGTATTTT
cdr3_length: 15
clone_size: NA
j_call: TRBJ2-3
d_call: NA
v_call: TRBV5-6

cdr3_aa: CASSYSRDTLNEQFF
cdr3_nt: TGTGCCAGCAGCTATTCCCGGGACACTCTCAATGAGCAGTTCTTC
cdr3_length: 15
clone_size: NA
j_call: TRBJ2-1
d_call: NA
v_call: TRBV9

cdr3_aa: CASSLAGTDTQYF
cdr3_nt: TGTGCCAGCAGCTTGGCAGGCACAGATACGCAGTATTTT
cdr3_length: 13
clone_size: NA
j_call: TRBJ2-3
d_call: NA
v_call: TRBV11-3

cdr3_aa: CSVEERQGARGYTF
cdr3_nt: TGCAGCGTTGAAGAGCGACAGGGGGCGAGGGGCTACACCTTC
cdr3_length: 14
clone_size: few
j_call: TRBJ1-2
d_call: TRBD1
v_call: TRBV29-1

cdr3_aa: CSAIEGGTGIDTEAFF
cdr3_nt: TGCAGCGCCATTGAAGGGGGGACAGGGATAGACACTGAAGCTTTCTTT
cdr3_length: 16
clone_size: few
j_call: TRBJ1-1
d_call: TRBD1
v_call: TRBV29-1

cdr3_aa: CASSSQGEFYGYTF
cdr3_nt: TGTGCCAGTAGTAGCCAGGGGGAGTTCTATGGCTACACCTTC
cdr3_length: 14
clone_size: NA
j_call: TRBJ1-2
d_call: TRBD1
v_call: TRBV19

cdr3_aa: CASSPPGGGWAIQYF
cdr3_nt: TGTGCCAGCAGCCCACCGGGAGGGGGATGGGCCATTCAGTACTTC
cdr3_length: 15
clone_size: NA
j_call: TRBJ2-4
d_call: TRBD2
v_call: TRBV7-9

cdr3_aa: CASSMELEGPYEQYF
cdr3_nt: TGTGCCAGCTCAATGGAGTTGGAGGGGCCCTACGAGCAGTACTTC
cdr3_length: 15
clone_size: once
j_call: TRBJ2-7
d_call: NA
v_call: TRBV18

cdr3_aa: CASSPWDRARTEAFF
cdr3_nt: TGCGCCAGCAGCCCATGGGACAGGGCGAGGACTGAAGCTTTCTTT
cdr3_length: 15
clone_size: NA
j_call: TRBJ1-1
d_call: TRBD1
v_call: TRBV5-1

cdr3_aa: CASNFKMRYNEQFF
cdr3_nt: TGTGCCAGCAATTTCAAGATGAGATACAATGAGCAGTTCTTC
cdr3_length: 14
clone_size: NA
j_call: TRBJ2-1
d_call: NA
v_call: TRBV28

cdr3_aa: CASSLTGFQETQYF
cdr3_nt: TGCGCCAGCAGCCTAACAGGCTTCCAAGAGACCCAGTACTTC
cdr3_length: 14
clone_size: few
j_call: TRBJ2-5
d_call: NA
v_call: TRBV4-3

cdr3_aa: CASSLAGTARMNTEAFF
cdr3_nt: TGCGCCAGCAGCTTGGCCGGGACAGCCCGGATGAACACTGAAGCTTTCTTT
cdr3_length: 17
clone_size: NA
j_call: TRBJ1-1
d_call: TRBD1
v_call: TRBV5-1

cdr3_aa: CASTKAASYEQYF
cdr3_nt: TGTGCCAGCACGAAGGCGGCTAGCTACGAGCAGTACTTC
cdr3_length: 13
clone_size: NA
j_call: TRBJ2-7
d_call: NA
v_call: TRBV6-5

cdr3_aa: CATSSLRTSISGNTIYF
cdr3_nt: TGTGCCACCAGTTCTTTGAGAACTTCAATCTCTGGAAACACCATATATTTT
cdr3_length: 17
clone_size: NA
j_call: TRBJ1-3
d_call: NA
v_call: TRBV24-1

cdr3_aa: CASRGSYTGELFF
cdr3_nt: TGTGCCAGCCGAGGGAGCTATACCGGGGAGCTGTTTTTT
cdr3_length: 13
clone_size: NA
j_call: TRBJ2-2
d_call: NA
v_call: TRBV6-5

cdr3_aa: CASSIQGRNEQYF
cdr3_nt: TGTGCCAGTAGTATACAGGGAAGGAACGAGCAGTACTTC
cdr3_length: 13
clone_size: many
j_call: TRBJ2-7
d_call: NA
v_call: TRBV19

cdr3_aa: CASSRELGLGSPLHF
cdr3_nt: TGCGCCAGCAGCCGGGAGCTTGGTTTGGGATCACCCCTCCACTTT
cdr3_length: 15
clone_size: NA
j_call: TRBJ1-6
d_call: NA
v_call: TRBV5-1